One and the same sample provided the 7 T cell receptor beta chains below, sequenced in a study of T-cell reconstitution after alpha-beta-depleted transplantation in children. Using unique molecular identifiers, the investigators prepared the TCRbeta library. MiXCR was run by TCRdb on the PCR reads, yielding one entry per CDR3 protein. The repertoire holds about 400,000 distinct CDR3 sequences, 20% seen once, with 3.8% in the top ten. The sample was PBMCs from the stem cell graft donor, taken from the stem cell graft. The receptors stem from a human donor who donated a stem cell graft to a child with acute myeloid leukemia.

The rearrangement joins TRBV28 to TRBJ2-1, with D possibly being TRBD2 (5 bases). Germline CDR1 MDHEN, CDR2 SYDVKM. Trimming took off 7 bases at V and 4 bases at J, with 8 bases between the two ends. The CDR3 has 12 amino acids. The CDR3 nucleotides are TGTGCCAGCAAAACTAGTTACAATGAGCAGTTCTTC. Its translation is CASKTSYNEQFF.

The chain employs TRBV6-5 and TRBJ2-3; TRBD2 might be the D (6 bases). The germline gives CDR1 MNHEY, CDR2 SVGAGI. Trimming shortened V by 2 bases and J by 3 bases, and 12 bases separated the two germline ends. The CDR3 is 15 amino acids. The CDR3 sequence is CASSYRLGRTDTQYF. CDR3 DNA sequence: TGTGCCAGCAGTTACCGACTTGGGAGGACAGATACGCAGTATTTT.

The rearrangement uses TRBV5-1 and TRBJ2-5, with D perhaps TRBD2 (5 bases). In germline, CDR1 is SGHRS, CDR2 YFSETQ. The V end was cut by 5 bases, the J end by 2 bases, with 10 bases between. CDR3 length: 13 residues. The CDR3 nucleotides read TGCGCCAGCAGTAGGGAGCTACAAGAGACCCAGTACTTC. Its translation: CASSRELQETQYF.

This clonotype was observed at least ten times. The J gene is TRBJ1-2, the V gene TRBV29-1; a possible D gene is TRBD1 (5 bases). The CDR3 is made up of 13 amino acids. Germline CDR1 SQVTM, CDR2 ANQGSEA. With 2 bases removed from V and 3 bases from J, the gap between germline ends came to 10 bases. For the CDR3, the DNA is TGCAGCGTTGAATCAGGGACGGACTATGGCTACACCTTC. Protein: CSVESGTDYGYTF.

This clonotype has a handful of counts. The CDR3 loop reads CASSGDNYEQYF. CDR3 nucleotide sequence: TGTGCCAGCAGCGGTGACAACTACGAGCAGTACTTC. The genes are TRBV9 and TRBJ2-7; no reliable D call. V was clipped by 3 bases and J by 3 bases, with 7 bases between them. CDR3 size: 12 residues. Germline V CDR1 and CDR2: SGDLS, YYNGEE.

This clonotype has at least ten counts. J is TRBJ2-7 and V is TRBV20-1, with D possibly TRBD2 on 7 matching bases. Trimming removed 6 bases from V and 3 bases from J, with 12 bases in between. The germline gives CDR1 DFQATT, CDR2 SNEGSKA (reference sequence). CDR3 length: 12 residues. In DNA, the CDR3 is TGCAGTGCAGGGGGGGGGATCTACGAGCAGTACTTC. This sequence encodes CSAGGGIYEQYF.

This clonotype was seen only once. The chain couples TRBV6-2 or TRBV6-3 to TRBJ2-1, with D perhaps given as TRBD1 or TRBD2 (5 bases each). Trimming removed 1 base at V and 4 bases at J, with 11 bases between. CDR3 length: 15 residues. Germline-derived CDR1 and CDR2 are MNHEY and SVGEGT. CDR3 amino acids: CASSYWGRTYNEQFF. The CDR3 nucleotides read TGTGCCAGCAGTTACTGGGGACGGACTTACAATGAGCAGTTCTTC.